The 21 T cell receptor beta chains listed next were all sequenced from one sample in a study of immune cell composition in non-small cell lung cancer. Here immunoSEQ multiplex PCR was the method, and the copy in TCRdb shows in-frame clones only, minus some. This sample carries 9,000 to 10,000 clones, 65% to 70% of them seen once, and the ten largest clones take 7.5% to 9.5%. Sequenced: lung tumor tissue. The receptors stem from a human donor with non-small cell lung cancer.

This clone was counted a single time. The V gene is TRBV5-1, the J gene TRBJ1-1, with D uncertain. Germline V gene lookup returns CDR1 SGHRS and CDR2 YFSETQ. Trimming took 3 bases from V and 7 from J, leaving 13 bases between them. CDR3 length: 13 residues. CDR3 in amino acids: CASSSVAELEAFF. Here the CDR3 DNA reads TGCGCCAGCAGCTCGGTCGCGGAGCTTGAAGCTTTCTTT.

This clone has more than one count but fewer than ten. V is TRBV5-1 and J is TRBJ2-7, with D possibly being TRBD1 (5 bases). Germline assignment: CDR1 SGHRS and CDR2 YFSETQ. Trimming shortened V by 4 bases and J by 0 bases, and 11 bases separated the two germline ends. The CDR3 is made up of 14 amino acids. The CDR3 loop reads CASSVLQASYEQYF. Here the CDR3 DNA reads TGCGCCAGCAGCGTATTACAGGCCTCCTACGAGCAGTACTTC.

The rearrangement joins TRBV7-9 to TRBJ2-1; no firm D call. V dropped 0 bases and J dropped 10 bases, with 10 bases sitting between them. CDR3 length: 13 amino acids. Germline CDR1 reads SEHNR; CDR2 reads FQNEAQ (reference sequence). CDR3 in amino acids: CASSLAGDVEQFF. The CDR3 DNA sequence: TGTGCCAGCAGCTTAGCCGGCGACGTCGAGCAGTTCTTC.

The V call is TRBV7-8, the J call TRBJ1-3; D uncertain. CDR1 is SGHVS, CDR2 FQNEAQ, per germline. Trimming shortened V by 5 bases and J by 0 bases, and 11 bases separated the two germline ends. The CDR3 covers 15 residues. The CDR3: CASSPSWDSGNTIYF. The CDR3 nucleotides are TGTGCCAGCAGCCCCTCCTGGGACTCTGGAAACACCATATATTTT.

J is TRBJ2-1 and V is TRBV5-5; 9 nucleotides agree with TRBD2. Trimming at V came to 0 bases and at J to 2 bases, leaving 9 bases not matched to a gene. Germline V gives CDR1 SGHKS, CDR2 YYEKEE (reference sequence). The CDR3 runs to 18 residues. The CDR3 DNA reads TGTGCCAGCAGCTTGGGGGGTCACGGCGGGGGGGCCTACAATGAGCAGTTCTTC. Encoded protein: CASSLGGHGGGAYNEQFF.

This clone was counted once. This chain uses TRBV28 with TRBJ2-3; D uncertain. The CDR3 totals 15 residues. Germline CDR1 is MDHEN and CDR2 is SYDVKM. Trimming stripped 9 bases from V and 13 bases from J, with 29 bases between. The CDR3 DNA is TGTGCCAGTTCGAAGGCTGGAAGGCCGAGAACAGATGAGTATTTT. It is translated as CASSKAGRPRTDEYF.

The rearrangement joins TRBV11-2 to TRBJ2-1; D may correspond to TRBD1 or TRBD2 (7 bases each). Trimming stripped 1 base from V and 9 bases from J, with 13 bases between. There are 14 residues in the CDR3. Per germline, CDR1 SGHAT and CDR2 FQNNGV. The CDR3 sequence is CASSLAQGGGEQFF. Written as DNA, the CDR3 is TGTGCCAGCAGCTTAGCGCAGGGGGGGGGTGAGCAGTTCTTC.

This clone was recorded a few times. At the DNA level, this CDR3 is encoded by other sequences in the same sample as well. This chain links TRBV5-1 with TRBJ1-4, with D tentatively TRBD1 (6 bases). V was clipped by 0 bases and J by 8 bases, with 8 bases between them. Germline values: CDR1 SGHRS, CDR2 YFSETQ. The CDR3 sequence is 13 residues long. The CDR3 coding sequence is TGCGCCAGCAGCTTGGGTCAGGGGGAAAAACTGTTTTTT. Protein product: CASSLGQGEKLFF.

The chain is built from TRBV7-2 and TRBJ2-2; D remains unclear. This CDR3 has 14 residues. Germline values: CDR1 SGHTA, CDR2 FQGNSA. The V gene lost 7 bases and the J gene lost 7 bases, with 16 bases spanning the gap. CDR3 coding DNA: TGTGCCAGCACCATCCCAGGCGTAATCGGGGAGCTGTTTTTT. Translation gives CASTIPGVIGELFF.

The CDR3 sequence: CASSLRTGELFF. In DNA, the CDR3 is TGTGCCAGCAGCTTAAGAACCGGGGAGCTGTTTTTT. The rearrangement joins TRBV7-2 to TRBJ2-2; D is unresolved. The V gene lost 2 bases and the J gene lost 5 bases, with 3 bases spanning the gap. Looked up from germline, CDR1 is SGHTA and CDR2 is FQGNSA. This CDR3 spans 12 amino acids. The whole variable domain, filled in from reference TRBV7-2 and TRBJ2-2, reads GAGVSQSPSNKVTEKGKDVELRCDPISGHTALYWYRQSLGQGLEFLIYFQGNSAPDKSGLPSDRFSAERTGGSVSTLTIQRTQQEDSAVYLCASSLRTGELFFGEGSRLTVL.

The chain couples TRBV6-6 to TRBJ2-7; maybe TRBD1 (5 bases). This CDR3 is 10 amino acids long. Deletions cut 7 bases from V and 6 bases from J, with 7 bases between. Germline V gives CDR1 MNHNY, CDR2 SVGAGI (reference sequence). The chain's CDR3 is CASKGVEQYF. CDR3 bases: TGTGCCAGCAAAGGGGTCGAGCAGTACTTC.

V usage is TRBV18 and J usage is TRBJ2-1; no clear D gene. From germline, CDR1 is KGHSH and CDR2 LQKENI. The CDR3 is 16 residues long. The ends were cut back, 0 bases at V and 8 bases at J, with 17 bases in the middle. CDR3 loop: CASSPPSARVTHEQFF. DNA for the CDR3: TGTGCCAGCTCACCACCGTCCGCCAGAGTGACCCATGAGCAGTTCTTC.

The chain joins TRBV7-2 to TRBJ2-1, with D unclear. The CDR3 has 15 residues. Germline V gene sequence: CDR1 SGHTA, CDR2 FQGNSA. The ends were cut back, 1 base at V and 5 bases at J, with 12 bases in the middle. The CDR3 loop reads CASSLGLWGNNEQFF. The CDR3 DNA is TGTGCCAGCAGCTTAGGTCTTTGGGGAAACAATGAGCAGTTCTTC.

The J gene is TRBJ1-6, the V gene TRBV7-3, with 8 nucleotides matching TRBD1. Germline CDR1 is SGHTA and CDR2 is FQGTGA. The V gene end was trimmed by 4 bases and the J gene end by 7 bases; junction bases not matched to a gene: 6. The CDR3 runs 15 residues. The CDR3 nucleotides read TGTGCCAGCAGCTCACGTCCAGGGGGCAATTCACCCCTCCACTTT. Its protein is CASSSRPGGNSPLHF.

This clone is labeled as medium-sized. The chain combines TRBV11-2 with TRBJ2-7; tentative D call: TRBD1 (6 bases). With 5 bases removed from V and 3 bases from J, the gap between germline ends came to 17 bases. There are 15 residues in the CDR3. The V gene's germline CDR1 is SGHAT and CDR2 FQNNGV. This CDR3 reads CASSRGQLGVYEQYF. CDR3 nucleotide sequence: TGTGCCAGCAGCCGCGGACAGCTGGGGGTCTACGAGCAGTACTTC. The complete variable domain, with remaining parts taken from reference TRBV11-2 and TRBJ2-7, reads EAGVAQSPRYKIIEKRQSVAFWCNPISGHATLYWYQQILGQGPKLLIQFQNNGVVDDSQLPKDRFSAERLKGVDSTLKIQPAKLEDSAVYLCASSRGQLGVYEQYFGPGTRLTVT.

This chain joins TRBV19 and TRBJ2-3, with 7 positions matching TRBD2. The J segment lost 2 bases and the V segment lost 7 bases, leaving 6 bases of the junction unmatched. This CDR3 is 14 amino acids long. The germline gives CDR1 LNHDA, CDR2 SQIVND (reference sequence). The CDR3 region is CASTQTSYTDTQYF. DNA for the CDR3: TGTGCCAGTACTCAGACTAGCTACACAGATACGCAGTATTTT.

Judged by abundance, this clone is medium-sized. J is TRBJ2-5 and V is TRBV10-1; no firm D call. CDR1 and CDR2 from the germline V gene are WNHNN and SYGVQD (reference sequence). V lost 3 bases and J 4 bases, leaving 12 bases between the germline ends. This CDR3 contains 14 residues. CDR3 sequence (DNA): TGCGCCAGCAGTGAATCTGGTTTTGGAGAGACCCAGTACTTC. It yields the protein CASSESGFGETQYF.

CDR3 sequence: CASSGTGRQPQHF. The CDR3 bases are TGTGCCAGTAGTGGGACGGGTCGTCAGCCCCAGCATTTT. The chain joins TRBV19 to TRBJ1-5; maybe TRBD1 (5 bases). This CDR3 is built from 13 residues. The V and J ends lost 5 bases and 6 bases respectively, with 11 bases between them. From germline, CDR1 is LNHDA and CDR2 SQIVND (reference sequence).

The rearrangement links TRBV4-3 to TRBJ2-2; D possibly corresponds to TRBD1 (5 bases). The V gene's germline CDR1 is LGHNA and CDR2 YSLEER. V lost 2 bases and J lost 6, with 13 bases in between. This CDR3 has 15 residues. The CDR3 DNA is TGCGCCAGCAGCCAATCCTGGCAGGGCGCCGGGGAGCTGTTTTTT. Translated: CASSQSWQGAGELFF.

This clone was seen a few times. This same CDR3 is encoded by further DNA sequences in the sample. The rearrangement links TRBV7-2 to TRBJ1-6, with a possible D match to TRBD1 (5 bases). The V gene's germline CDR1 is SGHTA and CDR2 FQGNSA. Trimming removed 5 bases at V and 5 bases at J, with 13 bases between. The CDR3 extends over 15 amino acids. The DNA of the CDR3 is TGTGCCAGCAGCCCCCGCCGGGGGAATAATTCACCCCTCCACTTT. Protein: CASSPRRGNNSPLHF.

This chain joins TRBV7-2 and TRBJ1-2, with TRBD1 matching over 7 bases. After removal of 5 bases from V and 0 bases from J, the junction contained 9 bases not matched to a gene. The CDR3 consists of 16 residues. Germline values: CDR1 SGHTA, CDR2 FQGNSA. Written as DNA, the CDR3 is TGTGCCAGCAGCCCGGGGAGGGACAGAGCTAACTATGGCTACACCTTC. Protein: CASSPGRDRANYGYTF.